The entry that follows covers one T cell receptor beta chain sequence. The data are from a study of blood T cell repertoires in COVID-19. Assay used: immunoSEQ multiplex PCR; TCRdb lists only in-frame clones, some missing. The sample has tens of thousands of clones, 65% to 90% seen once. The V and J ends lost 4 bases and 6 bases, in that order; junction bases with no gene match: 5. The germline V gene has CDR1 LGHDT and CDR2 YNNKEL (reference sequence). The CDR3 sequence is 14 residues long. The chain links TRBV3-1 (or the pseudogene TRBV3-2) to TRBJ2-3; 9 bases line up with TRBD2. Sequencing input: peripheral blood. This TCR was sampled from a man between 40 and 49 years old with acute or convalescent COVID-19. The CDR3 sequence: CASSRKRGADTQYF. As DNA, the CDR3 is TGTGCCAGCAGCCGTAAGCGGGGGGCGGATACGCAGTATTTT.